These 20 T cell receptor beta chains share one sample of origin, sequenced in a study of blood T cell repertoires in COVID-19. TCRdb's copy holds only in-frame clones and misses some; the assay was immunoSEQ multiplex PCR. The table records about 99,000 clones, 80% to 85% of them present only once. The sequenced sample consisted of peripheral blood. The receptors were sampled from a man between 70 and 80 years old with active or convalescent COVID-19.

This sequence joins TRBV4-1 and TRBJ1-3, with a possible D match to TRBD1 (5 bases). The V end was cut by 3 bases, the J end by 0 bases, with 9 bases between. The CDR3 totals 15 residues. Germline V gene sequence: CDR1 MGHRA, CDR2 YSYEKL. CDR3 amino acids: CASSHQGNSGNTIYF. In DNA form, the CDR3 reads TGCGCCAGCAGCCACCAGGGAAACTCTGGAAACACCATATATTTT.

The chain uses TRBV7-2 and TRBJ1-2, with a weak D call TRBD1 (5 bases). This CDR3 region has 13 residues. Trimming left V 1 base short and J 6 bases short, with 9 bases between. Germline-derived CDR1 and CDR2 are SGHTA and FQGNSA. For the CDR3, the DNA is TGTGCCAGCAGCTTAGGTGTAGGGGATGGCTACACCTTC. This sequence encodes CASSLGVGDGYTF.

This clone was detected only a few times. The sample carries other DNA sequences with the same CDR3. The rearrangement joins TRBV27 to TRBJ2-7; the match to TRBD1 covers 9 bases. CDR3 length: 15 residues. Unmatched junction bases numbered 3, after V lost 0 bases and J lost 3 bases. Germline assignment: CDR1 MNHEY and CDR2 SMNVEV (reference sequence). This CDR3 reads CASSLSTGGSYEQYF. DNA for the CDR3: TGTGCCAGCAGTTTATCTACAGGGGGCAGCTACGAGCAGTACTTC.

V usage is TRBV13 and J usage is TRBJ2-7; 11 bases are shared with TRBD1. J gave up 3 bases and V 5 bases, and 3 bases lay outside the gene matches. Germline CDR1 is PRHDT and CDR2 is FYEKMQ (reference sequence). CDR3 length: 14 amino acids. This CDR3 reads CASSIGTGGYEQYF. The CDR3 nucleotides are TGTGCCAGCAGCATCGGGACAGGGGGCTACGAGCAGTACTTC.

This sequence joins TRBV7-2 and TRBJ2-3; a possible D gene is TRBD2 (6 bases). Per germline, CDR1 SGHTA and CDR2 FQGNSA. Trimming removed 0 bases at V and 6 bases at J, with 13 bases between. This CDR3 region has 15 residues. CDR3 DNA: TGTGCCAGCAGCTTAGCGCGGGGTAGAACGGATACGCAGTATTTT. It encodes CASSLARGRTDTQYF.

This clone was found once. This rearrangement joins TRBV28 to TRBJ2-7, with 8 bases aligning to TRBD1. V dropped 2 bases and J dropped 4; count of bases not matched to a gene: 4. The germline V gene has CDR1 MDHEN and CDR2 SYDVKM. There are 14 residues in the CDR3. The DNA of the CDR3 is TGTGCCAGCAGTTTAACGGGACAGGTGTACGAGCAGTACTTC. It translates to CASSLTGQVYEQYF.

CDR3 DNA sequence: TGCAGCGTCACAAGGGGGAGCGGGGGTTCAGATACGCAGTATTTT. Its translation is CSVTRGSGGSDTQYF. The chain couples TRBV29-1 to TRBJ2-3; TRBD2 agrees at 8 bases. The CDR3 length is 15 residues. Germline V gene data show CDR1 as SQVTM and CDR2 as ANQGSEA. Trimming cost V 6 bases and J 4 bases; bases outside gene matches: 12.

J is TRBJ2-1 and V is TRBV20-1; the D gene is possibly TRBD2 (6 bases). The germline gives CDR1 DFQATT, CDR2 SNEGSKA (reference sequence). V was cut by 3 bases and J by 1 base, with 10 bases left in between. The CDR3 length is 14 residues. The CDR3 loop is CSASNGGSYNEQFF. As DNA, the CDR3 is TGCAGTGCTAGTAACGGGGGATCCTACAATGAGCAGTTCTTC.

V is TRBV2 and J is TRBJ1-2; weak D call: TRBD1 (5 bases). Germline V CDR1 and CDR2: SNHLY, FYNNEI. The CDR3 is made up of 15 amino acids. V was cut by 6 bases and J by 5 bases, with 19 bases left in between. CDR3 coding DNA: TGTGCCAGCAGGCGGGACGAGGATTTATTTTATGGCTACACCTTC. Protein sequence: CASRRDEDLFYGYTF.

This chain's CDR3 is CASSLPGSSGGALNEQFF. The CDR3 DNA reads as TGTGCCAGCAGCTTACCGGGTTCTAGCGGGGGGGCCCTGAATGAGCAGTTCTTC. The chain employs TRBV7-2 and TRBJ2-1; TRBD2 aligns across 12 bases. The CDR3 extends over 18 amino acids. Germline V lookup: CDR1 SGHTA, CDR2 FQGNSA. The junction had 12 bases not matched to a gene; V was cut back by 2 bases and J by 7 bases.

The chain employs TRBV5-1 and TRBJ1-6; perhaps TRBD1 as D (6 bases). CDR1 is SGHRS, CDR2 YFSETQ, per germline. The CDR3 consists of 14 residues. Deletions cut 2 bases from V and 6 bases from J, with 9 bases between. CDR3 in amino acids: CASSFGQFNSPLHF. CDR3 sequence (DNA): TGCGCCAGCAGCTTCGGACAGTTTAATTCACCCCTCCACTTT.

The rearrangement joins TRBV6-1 to TRBJ2-7, with TRBD2 matching 10 bases. The V and J ends lost 2 bases and 1 base, in that order; junction bases with no gene match: 2. This CDR3 has 15 amino acids. Germline V gives CDR1 MNHNS, CDR2 SASEGT. This CDR3 is CASSELAGGSYEQYF. The CDR3 DNA reads as TGTGCCAGCAGTGAATTAGCGGGGGGATCCTACGAGCAGTACTTC.

The chain links TRBV7-9 to TRBJ2-3; tentatively, D is TRBD2 (5 bases). This CDR3 region has 16 residues. The ends were cut back, 5 bases at V and 1 base at J, with 16 bases in the middle. Germline V gives CDR1 SEHNR, CDR2 FQNEAQ (reference sequence). The CDR3 bases are TGTGCCAGCAGCCCCCGAGTTGTGGAGGGCACAGATACGCAGTATTTT. Amino acids: CASSPRVVEGTDTQYF.

The V call is TRBV28, the J call TRBJ1-5, with D tentatively TRBD1 (5 bases). The CDR3 consists of 16 residues. Germline V lookup: CDR1 MDHEN, CDR2 SYDVKM. V lost 5 bases and J lost 4, with 18 bases in between. CDR3 amino acids: CASSPGEGRTNQPQHF. CDR3 nucleotides: TGTGCCAGCAGTCCAGGAGAGGGGAGGACTAATCAGCCCCAGCATTTT.

The chain combines TRBV7-8 with TRBJ2-3, with TRBD1 matching over 8 bases. Trimming cost V 5 bases and J 1 base; bases outside gene matches: 5. The germline gives CDR1 SGHVS, CDR2 FQNEAQ. The CDR3 is made up of 15 amino acids. The CDR3 is CASSPPGQGTDTQYF. In nucleotides, the CDR3 is TGTGCCAGCAGCCCACCGGGACAGGGCACAGATACGCAGTATTTT.

The genes are TRBV19 and TRBJ2-1; TRBD2 is a possible D gene (6 bases). Germline lookup yields CDR1 LNHDA and CDR2 SQIVND (reference sequence). The CDR3 is 14 amino acids. Trimming removed 0 bases from V and 6 bases from J, with 9 bases in between. CDR3 region: CASSIDLGGNEQFF. In DNA form, the CDR3 reads TGTGCCAGTAGTATAGATCTGGGGGGCAATGAGCAGTTCTTC. Combining the CDR3 with reference TRBV19 and TRBJ2-1 gives the whole variable domain DGGITQSPKYLFRKEGQNVTLSCEQNLNHDAMYWYRQDPGQGLRLIYYSQIVNDFQKGDIAEGYSVSREKKESFPLTVTSAQKNPTAFYLCASSIDLGGNEQFFGPGTRLTVL.

The V gene is TRBV30, the J gene TRBJ1-2; 12 bases line up with TRBD1. Germline V CDR1 and CDR2: GTSNPN, SVGIG (reference sequence). CDR3 length equals 16 residues. Germline trimming cut 1 base from V and 4 bases from J; bases unmatched to any gene: 7. As DNA, the CDR3 is TGTGCCTGGAGTGCAGAAGGGACAGGGGGCGGCTATGGCTACACCTTC. Encoded protein: CAWSAEGTGGGYGYTF.

This rearrangement joins TRBV15 to TRBJ1-4; perhaps TRBD1 as D (5 bases). Germline CDR1 and CDR2: LNHNV and YYDKDF (reference sequence). Trimming took off 3 bases at V and 5 bases at J, with 10 bases between the two ends. CDR3 length: 14 amino acids. CDR3 sequence (DNA): TGTGCCACCAGCAGGGGGGGGTCCAATGAAAAACTGTTTTTT. Protein: CATSRGGSNEKLFF.

DNA of the CDR3: TGTGCCAGTAGGGGATCGGACACTGAAGCTTTCTTT. Protein: CASRGSDTEAFF. This chain joins TRBV5-6 and TRBJ1-1; tentatively, D is TRBD1 (5 bases). V shed 8 bases and J shed 3 bases, with 11 bases lying between them. The CDR3 sequence is 12 residues long. The V gene's germline CDR1 is SGHDT and CDR2 YYEEEE.

As for this clone: Sequence at one end of the junction differs from germline and may be a read error. This chain uses TRBV6-2 or TRBV6-3 with TRBJ1-3, with D possibly being TRBD1 (5 bases). This CDR3 has 15 amino acids. Germline-derived CDR1 and CDR2 are MNHEY and SVGEGT. The CDR3 protein is CASIYRRSSGNTIYF. The DNA for the CDR3 is TGTGCCAGCATTTACAGGAGGAGCTCTGGAAACACCATATATTTT.